Each of the 21 T cell receptor beta chains below was sequenced from the same sample in a study of CD8 T cells in ankylosing spondylitis. These receptors have no identified antigens. Study conclusions and caveats: About 8 highly homologous variants made up a TCR beta motif, and this motif appeared characteristic of ankylosing spondylitis blood.

TCRdb fed the 5' RACE reads into MiXCR, producing one record per CDR3 protein. The table has approximately 540,000 distinct CDR3 sequences, over 9.5% seen once; the top ten hold almost 7%. Sequencing input: blood, either unsorted or a sorted T cell fraction (not recorded which). The receptors stem from a male donor with ankylosing spondylitis.

This clonotype was found a few times. The CDR3 DNA reads as TGTGCCAGCAGCCCATCGGTTCGCCCCTACGAGCAGTACGTC. It specifies CASSPSVRPYEQYV. The genes are TRBV11-1 and TRBJ2-7; D not resolved. Looked up from germline, CDR1 is SGHAT and CDR2 is FQDESV (reference sequence). Trimming stripped 5 bases from V and 2 bases from J, with 13 bases between. The CDR3 is 14 amino acids.

This clonotype was observed at least ten times. This chain uses TRBV4-2 with TRBJ2-1, with 9 bases lining up with TRBD2. Germline assignment: CDR1 LGHNA and CDR2 YNFKEQ. The CDR3 has 16 amino acids. With V trimmed by 1 base and J by 7 bases, 8 bases remained unmatched. The CDR3: CASSQGGRGLRNEQFF. DNA of the CDR3: TGTGCCAGCAGCCAAGGCGGGAGGGGCCTAAGGAATGAGCAGTTCTTC.

This clonotype was counted only a few times. CDR3 sequence (DNA): TGTGCCAGCAGTACAGGGTGGAATACAGATACGCAGTATTTT. As protein: CASSTGWNTDTQYF. The chain couples TRBV12-3 or TRBV12-4 to TRBJ2-3, with D possibly TRBD1 on 6 matching bases. Trimming removed 5 bases from V and 3 bases from J, with 12 bases in between. CDR3 length equals 14 residues.

This clonotype came up a few times. The chain carries TRBV4-2 and TRBJ2-1; no clear D. Per the germline V gene, CDR1 is LGHNA and CDR2 is YNFKEQ. V gave up 2 bases and J gave up 3 bases, with 11 bases separating them. CDR3 length: 15 residues. CDR3 protein: CASSQLEPGYNEQFF. CDR3 in DNA: TGTGCCAGCAGCCAATTAGAGCCCGGCTACAATGAGCAGTTCTTC.

This chain uses TRBV6-5 with TRBJ2-5; D perhaps matches TRBD2 (6 bases). CDR3 length: 15 amino acids. CDR1 and CDR2 from the germline V gene are MNHEY and SVGAGI. Deletions cut 2 bases from V and 2 bases from J, with 12 bases between. CDR3: CASSYGAGTQETQYF. In DNA form, the CDR3 reads TGTGCCAGCAGTTACGGGGCGGGAACTCAAGAGACCCAGTACTTC.

There are many counts of this clonotype. The chain employs TRBV20-1 and TRBJ1-5; 9 nucleotides match TRBD1. In germline, CDR1 is DFQATT, CDR2 SNEGSKA (reference sequence). The J segment lost 6 bases and the V segment lost 4 bases, leaving 10 bases of the junction unmatched. The CDR3 consists of 15 residues. CDR3 sequence (DNA): TGCAGTGCTACTCAAGGACAGGGGAGGTTTCAGCCCCAGCATTTT. It translates to CSATQGQGRFQPQHF.

This clonotype has only a few counts. This sequence joins TRBV7-8 and TRBJ2-5; TRBD2 matches 11 bases. The CDR3 contains 14 residues. Per the germline V gene, CDR1 is SGHVS and CDR2 is FQNEAQ. The trim removed 11 bases at V and 5 bases at J, leaving 10 bases unmatched. The CDR3 DNA reads as TGTGCCGCGGTAGCGGGAGGGCCCTGGGAGACCCAGTACTTC. Its protein is CAAVAGGPWETQYF.

This clonotype has a handful of counts. The chain couples TRBV18 to TRBJ2-2; perhaps TRBD2 as D (5 bases). Per germline, CDR1 KGHSH and CDR2 LQKENI. V was clipped by 5 bases and J by 6 bases, with 13 bases between them. The CDR3 covers 14 residues. The CDR3 DNA follows: TGTGCCAGCTCATCAAAACTAGAATCCGGGGAGCTGTTTTTT. This translates into CASSSKLESGELFF.

This sequence joins TRBV24-1 and TRBJ2-1; 13 bases agree with TRBD2. The V segment lost 3 bases and the J segment 5 bases; nucleotides outside the gene matches: 3. This CDR3 contains 16 residues. In germline, CDR1 is KGHDR, CDR2 SFDVKD. CDR3 sequence reads: CATSDTGLAGNNEQFF. Here the CDR3 DNA reads TGTGCCACCAGTGATACGGGACTAGCGGGAAACAATGAGCAGTTCTTC.

This clonotype was picked up a small number of times. The rearrangement links TRBV5-6 to TRBJ2-7, with TRBD1 identical over 11 bases. V trimming: 3 bases; J trimming: 5 bases; junction bases outside the gene matches: 13. The germline V gene has CDR1 SGHDT and CDR2 YYEEEE. This CDR3 is built from 17 residues. The CDR3, as DNA: TGTGCCAGCAGCTCTTATAACCGGGACAGGGGGATAAACGAGCAGTACGTC. This encodes CASSSYNRDRGINEQYV.

V gene TRBV29-1 combines with J gene TRBJ1-1; D unresolved. This CDR3 contains 12 residues. V gave up 5 bases and J gave up 1 base, with 8 bases separating them. Germline CDR1 reads SQVTM; CDR2 reads ANQGSEA. CDR3 bases: TGCAGCGTTATGGGCGGGAACACTGAAGCTTTCTTT. It codes for CSVMGGNTEAFF.

The V and J genes are TRBV9 and TRBJ2-4; D perhaps matches TRBD2 (6 bases). The CDR3 extends over 14 amino acids. Germline V gene data show CDR1 as SGDLS and CDR2 as YYNGEE. With 7 bases removed from V and 8 bases from J, the gap between germline ends came to 19 bases. DNA for the CDR3: TGTGCCAGCTCCAGGCGGGACCGCCCAGACATTCAGTACTTC. Translation: CASSRRDRPDIQYF. The full variable domain, its missing parts supplied by reference TRBV9 and TRBJ2-4, is DSGVTQTPKHLITATGQRVTLRCSPRSGDLSVYWYQQSLDQGLQFLIQYYNGEERAKGNILERFSAQQFPDLHSELNLSSLELGDSALYFCASSRRDRPDIQYFGAGTRLSVL.

This clonotype was found many times. The rearrangement links TRBV5-1 to TRBJ1-1, with D hard to call. Germline CDR1 and CDR2: SGHRS and YFSETQ. V lost 0 bases to trimming and J lost 2 bases, with 5 bases between them. The CDR3 is 13 residues long. The CDR3 is CASSLATNTEAFF. In DNA form, the CDR3 reads TGCGCCAGCAGCTTGGCCACTAACACTGAAGCTTTCTTT.

This clonotype was counted only a few times. J is TRBJ1-1 and V is TRBV20-1; no reliable D call. Trimming pared 0 bases from V and 0 bases from J, leaving 17 bases between. Germline V gives CDR1 DFQATT, CDR2 SNEGSKA (reference sequence). This CDR3 comprises 17 residues. The CDR3 here is CSARDRPFLGVNTEAFF. The CDR3 nucleotides read TGCAGTGCTAGAGATCGCCCCTTCCTGGGTGTGAACACTGAAGCTTTCTTT.

A few counts support this clonotype. The chain carries TRBV7-8 and TRBJ1-1; 9 positions agree with TRBD1. Per the germline V gene, CDR1 is SGHVS and CDR2 is FQNEAQ. V lost 5 bases to trimming and J lost 8 bases; unmatched junction nucleotides: 6. This CDR3 has 13 residues. As DNA, the CDR3 is TGTGCCAGCAGCCTTAGACAGGGGGTAGAAGCTTTCTTT. It encodes CASSLRQGVEAFF.

The CDR3 sequence is CASSSYTRDRVGEQFF. CDR3 in DNA: TGTGCCAGCAGTTCCTATACCCGGGACAGGGTGGGTGAGCAGTTCTTC. The J gene is TRBJ2-1, the V gene TRBV27, with 9 bases fitting TRBD1. Trimming cost V 4 bases and J 9 bases; bases outside gene matches: 13. The CDR3 length is 16 residues. Germline CDR1 reads MNHEY; CDR2 reads SMNVEV (reference sequence).

The rearrangement links TRBV12-3 or TRBV12-4 to TRBJ2-5; perhaps TRBD2 as D (5 bases). This CDR3 is built from 14 residues. Trimming left V 4 bases short and J 5 bases short, with 14 bases between. In nucleotides, the CDR3 is TGTGCCAGCAGTTCCGCCAGCGGAAGGGAGACCCAGTACTTC. Encoded protein: CASSSASGRETQYF.

This sequence joins TRBV7-2 and TRBJ1-5; D gene ambiguous. The CDR3 is 13 amino acids. In germline, CDR1 is SGHTA, CDR2 FQGNSA. With 5 bases removed from V and 4 bases from J, the gap between germline ends came to 9 bases. In DNA, the CDR3 is TGTGCCAGCAGCGTAGACGAGAATCAGCCCCAGCATTTT. Amino acids: CASSVDENQPQHF.

The sample holds a few counts of this clonotype. The V and J genes are TRBV7-2 and TRBJ2-7, with D perhaps being TRBD1 or TRBD2 (5 bases each). Germline V CDR1 and CDR2: SGHTA, FQGNSA. The CDR3 is made up of 14 amino acids. Trimming took off 5 bases at V and 2 bases at J, with 13 bases between the two ends. Here the CDR3 reads CASSEGTGPYEQYF. CDR3 bases: TGTGCCAGCAGCGAGGGAACGGGGCCCTACGAGCAGTACTTC. The entire variable domain, with the rest obtained from reference TRBV7-2 and TRBJ2-7, is as follows: GAGVSQSPSNKVTEKGKDVELRCDPISGHTALYWYRQSLGQGLEFLIYFQGNSAPDKSGLPSDRFSAERTGGSVSTLTIQRTQQEDSAVYLCASSEGTGPYEQYFGPGTRLTVT.

This clonotype was counted at least ten times. V gene TRBV12-3 or TRBV12-4 combines with J gene TRBJ2-7; 8 nucleotides align to TRBD1. Trimming cost V 4 bases and J 2 bases; bases outside gene matches: 1. This CDR3 is built from 13 residues. CDR3 bases: TGTGCCAGCAGTTACAGGGGGGCCTACGAGCAGTACTTC. Translation gives CASSYRGAYEQYF.

The gene calls are TRBV29-1 and TRBJ2-7; D remains unclear. Trimming took 3 bases from V and 0 from J, leaving 6 bases between them. The CDR3 contains 12 residues. The germline V gene encodes CDR1 SQVTM and CDR2 ANQGSEA. CDR3 residues: CSVDDSSYEQYV. The CDR3 nucleotides are TGCAGCGTTGACGATAGCTCCTACGAGCAGTACGTC.